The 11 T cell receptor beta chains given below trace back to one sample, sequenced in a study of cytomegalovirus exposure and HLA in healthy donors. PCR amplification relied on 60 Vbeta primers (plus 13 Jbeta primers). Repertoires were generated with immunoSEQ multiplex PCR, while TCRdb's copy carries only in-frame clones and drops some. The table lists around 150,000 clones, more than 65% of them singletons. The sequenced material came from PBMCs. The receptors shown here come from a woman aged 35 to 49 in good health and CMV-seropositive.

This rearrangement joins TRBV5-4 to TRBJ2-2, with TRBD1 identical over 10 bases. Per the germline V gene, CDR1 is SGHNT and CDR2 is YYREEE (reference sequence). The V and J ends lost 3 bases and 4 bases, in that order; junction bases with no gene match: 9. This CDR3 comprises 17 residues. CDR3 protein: CASSSGGGQGSTGELFF. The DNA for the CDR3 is TGTGCCAGCAGCTCCGGGGGGGGACAGGGGAGCACCGGGGAGCTGTTTTTT.

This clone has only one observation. The CDR3 protein is CASRPTSGGGLVNTQYF. CDR3 coding DNA: TGTGCCAGCAGGCCTACTAGCGGGGGGGGCCTGGTGAATACGCAGTATTTT. The chain is built from TRBV28 and TRBJ2-3, with TRBD2 matching over 13 bases. V lost 6 bases to trimming and J lost 7 bases; unmatched junction nucleotides: 13. The V gene's germline CDR1 is MDHEN and CDR2 SYDVKM. The CDR3 loop spans 17 amino acids.

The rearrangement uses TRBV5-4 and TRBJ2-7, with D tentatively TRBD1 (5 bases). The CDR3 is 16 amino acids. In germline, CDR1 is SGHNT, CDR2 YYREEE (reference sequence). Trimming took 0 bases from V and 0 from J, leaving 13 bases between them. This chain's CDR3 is CASSLGAGLSSYEQYF. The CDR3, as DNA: TGTGCCAGCAGCTTGGGGGCAGGGCTGAGCTCCTACGAGCAGTACTTC. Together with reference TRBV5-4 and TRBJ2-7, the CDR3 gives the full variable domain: ETGVTQSPTHLIKTRGQQVTLRCSSQSGHNTVSWYQQALGQGPQFIFQYYREEENGRGNFPPRFSGLQFPNYSSELNVNALELDDSALYLCASSLGAGLSSYEQYFGPGTRLTVT.

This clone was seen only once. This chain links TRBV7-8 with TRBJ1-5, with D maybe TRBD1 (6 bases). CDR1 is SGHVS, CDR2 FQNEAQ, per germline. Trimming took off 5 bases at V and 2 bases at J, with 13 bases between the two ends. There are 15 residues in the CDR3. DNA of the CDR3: TGTGCCAGCAGCCGAACTCGACAGGGCAATCAGCCCCAGCATTTT. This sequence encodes CASSRTRQGNQPQHF. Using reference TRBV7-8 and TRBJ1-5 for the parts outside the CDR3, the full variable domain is GAGVSQSPRYKVAKRGQDVALRCDPISGHVSLFWYQQALGQGPEFLTYFQNEAQLDKSGLPSDRFFAERPEGSVSTLKIQRTQQEDSAVYLCASSRTRQGNQPQHFGDGTRLSIL.

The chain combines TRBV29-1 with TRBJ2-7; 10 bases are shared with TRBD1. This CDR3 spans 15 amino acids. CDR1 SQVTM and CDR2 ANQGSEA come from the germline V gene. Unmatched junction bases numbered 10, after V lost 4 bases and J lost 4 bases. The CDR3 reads CSVAQSDRGLYEQYF. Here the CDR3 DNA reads TGCAGCGTTGCCCAGAGTGACAGGGGGCTTTACGAGCAGTACTTC.

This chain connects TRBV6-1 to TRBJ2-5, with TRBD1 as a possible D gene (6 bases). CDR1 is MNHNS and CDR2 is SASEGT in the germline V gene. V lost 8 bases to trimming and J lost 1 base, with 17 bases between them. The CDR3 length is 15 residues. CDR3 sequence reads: CASSKGTTFQETQYF. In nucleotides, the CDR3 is TGTGCCAGCTCCAAGGGGACAACTTTCCAAGAGACCCAGTACTTC.

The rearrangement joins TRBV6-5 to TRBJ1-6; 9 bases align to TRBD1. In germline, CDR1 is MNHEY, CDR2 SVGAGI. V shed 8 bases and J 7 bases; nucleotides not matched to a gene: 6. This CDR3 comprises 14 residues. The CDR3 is CASGQGQGNSPLHF. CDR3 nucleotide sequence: TGTGCCAGCGGACAGGGACAGGGAAATTCACCCCTCCACTTT.

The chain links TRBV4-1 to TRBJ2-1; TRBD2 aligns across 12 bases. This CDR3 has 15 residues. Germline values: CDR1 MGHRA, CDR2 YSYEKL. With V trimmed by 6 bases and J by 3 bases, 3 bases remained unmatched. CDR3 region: CASRRTSGNYNEQFF. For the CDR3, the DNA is TGCGCCAGCAGGAGGACTAGCGGGAACTACAATGAGCAGTTCTTC.

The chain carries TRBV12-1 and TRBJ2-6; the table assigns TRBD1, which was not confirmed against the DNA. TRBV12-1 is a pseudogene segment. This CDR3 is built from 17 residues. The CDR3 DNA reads TGTGCCACCTCTTGGACGGACAGGGCATCTGGGGCCAACGTCCTGACTTTC. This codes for CATSWTDRASGANVLTF.

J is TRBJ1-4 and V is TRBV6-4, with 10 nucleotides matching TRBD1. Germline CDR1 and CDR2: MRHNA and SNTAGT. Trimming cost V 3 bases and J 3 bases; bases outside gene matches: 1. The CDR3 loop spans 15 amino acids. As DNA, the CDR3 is TGTGCCAGCAGTGAAGGACAGGGGGCTAATGAAAAACTGTTTTTT. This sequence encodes CASSEGQGANEKLFF.

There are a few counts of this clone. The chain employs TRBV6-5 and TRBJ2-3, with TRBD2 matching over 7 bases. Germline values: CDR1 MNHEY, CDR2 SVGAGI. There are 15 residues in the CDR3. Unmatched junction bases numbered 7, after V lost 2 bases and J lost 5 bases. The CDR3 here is CASSYGLGLGDTQYF. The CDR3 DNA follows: TGTGCCAGCAGTTACGGACTAGGATTAGGAGATACGCAGTATTTT.